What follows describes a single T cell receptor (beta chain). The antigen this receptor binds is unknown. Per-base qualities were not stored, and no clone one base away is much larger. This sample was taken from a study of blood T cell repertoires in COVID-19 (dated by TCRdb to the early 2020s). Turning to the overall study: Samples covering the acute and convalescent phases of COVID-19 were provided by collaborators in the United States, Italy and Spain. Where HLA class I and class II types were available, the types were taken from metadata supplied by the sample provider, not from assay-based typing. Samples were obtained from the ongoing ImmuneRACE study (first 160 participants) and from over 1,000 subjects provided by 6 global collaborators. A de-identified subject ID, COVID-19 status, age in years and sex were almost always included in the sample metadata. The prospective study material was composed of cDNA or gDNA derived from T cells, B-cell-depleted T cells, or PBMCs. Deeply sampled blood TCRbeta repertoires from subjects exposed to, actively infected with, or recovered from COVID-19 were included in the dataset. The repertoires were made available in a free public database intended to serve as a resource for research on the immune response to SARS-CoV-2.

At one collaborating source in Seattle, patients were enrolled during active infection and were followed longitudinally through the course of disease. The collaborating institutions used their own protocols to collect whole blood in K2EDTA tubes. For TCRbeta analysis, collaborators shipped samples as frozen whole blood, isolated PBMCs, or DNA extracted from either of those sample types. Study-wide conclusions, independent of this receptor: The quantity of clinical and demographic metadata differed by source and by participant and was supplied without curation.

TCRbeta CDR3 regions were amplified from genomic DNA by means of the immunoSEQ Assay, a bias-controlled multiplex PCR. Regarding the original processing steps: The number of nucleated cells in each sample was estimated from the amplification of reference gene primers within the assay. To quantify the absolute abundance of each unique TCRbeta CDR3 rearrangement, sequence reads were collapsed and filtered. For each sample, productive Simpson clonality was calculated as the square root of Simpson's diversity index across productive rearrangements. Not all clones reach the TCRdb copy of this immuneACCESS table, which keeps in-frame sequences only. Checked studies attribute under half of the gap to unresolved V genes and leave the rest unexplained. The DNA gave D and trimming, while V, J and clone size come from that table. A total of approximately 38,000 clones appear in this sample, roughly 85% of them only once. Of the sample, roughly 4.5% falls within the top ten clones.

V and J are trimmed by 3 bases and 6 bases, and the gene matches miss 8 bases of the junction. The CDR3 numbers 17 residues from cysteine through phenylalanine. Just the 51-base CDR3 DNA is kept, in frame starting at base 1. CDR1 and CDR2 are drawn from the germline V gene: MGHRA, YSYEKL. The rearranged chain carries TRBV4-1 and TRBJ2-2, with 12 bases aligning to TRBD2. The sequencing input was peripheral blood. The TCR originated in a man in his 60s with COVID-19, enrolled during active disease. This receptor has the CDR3 CASSQETSGRGSGELFF. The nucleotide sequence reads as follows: TGCGCCAGCAGCCAGGAGACTAGCGGGAGAGGTTCCGGGGAGCTGTTTTTT.